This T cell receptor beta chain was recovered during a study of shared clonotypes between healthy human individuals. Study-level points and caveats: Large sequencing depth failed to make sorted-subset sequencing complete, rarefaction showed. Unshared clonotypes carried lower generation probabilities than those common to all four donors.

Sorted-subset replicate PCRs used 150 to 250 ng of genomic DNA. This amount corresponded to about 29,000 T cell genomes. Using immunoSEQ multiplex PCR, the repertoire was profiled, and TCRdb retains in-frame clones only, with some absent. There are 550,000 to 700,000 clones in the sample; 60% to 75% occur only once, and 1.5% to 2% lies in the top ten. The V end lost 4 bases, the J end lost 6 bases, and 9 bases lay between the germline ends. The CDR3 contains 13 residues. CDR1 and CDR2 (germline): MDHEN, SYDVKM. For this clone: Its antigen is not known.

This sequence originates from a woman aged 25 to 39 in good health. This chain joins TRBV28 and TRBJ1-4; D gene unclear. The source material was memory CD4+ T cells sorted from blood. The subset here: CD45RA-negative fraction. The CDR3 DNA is TGTGCCAGCAGTTCCGGCTTGGATGAAAAACTGTTTTTT. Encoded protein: CASSSGLDEKLFF.